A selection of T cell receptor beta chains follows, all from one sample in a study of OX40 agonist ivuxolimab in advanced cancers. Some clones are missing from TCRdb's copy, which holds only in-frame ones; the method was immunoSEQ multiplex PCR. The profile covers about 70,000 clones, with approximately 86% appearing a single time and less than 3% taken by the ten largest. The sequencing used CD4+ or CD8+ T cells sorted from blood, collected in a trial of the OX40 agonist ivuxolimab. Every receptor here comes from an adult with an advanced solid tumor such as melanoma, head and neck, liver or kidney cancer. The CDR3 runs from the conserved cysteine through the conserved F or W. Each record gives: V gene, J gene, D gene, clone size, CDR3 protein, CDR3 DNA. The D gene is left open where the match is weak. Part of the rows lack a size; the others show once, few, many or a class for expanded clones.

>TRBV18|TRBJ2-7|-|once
CASSPGTSKDEQYF
TGTGCCAGCTCACCAGGGACATCTAAGGACGAGCAGTACTTC
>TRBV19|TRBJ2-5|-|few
CASSNLAQETQYF
TGTGCCAGTAGTAACCTAGCCCAAGAGACCCAGTACTTC
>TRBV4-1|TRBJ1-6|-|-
CASSQVGGSSYNSPLHF
TGCGCCAGCAGCCAAGTAGGAGGGAGCTCCTATAATTCACCCCTCCACTTT
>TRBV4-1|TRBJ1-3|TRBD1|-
CASSLVPGQGASGNTIYF
TGCGCCAGCAGCCTCGTCCCGGGACAGGGGGCAAGTGGAAACACCATATATTTT
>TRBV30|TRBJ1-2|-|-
CAWSVAGLYNYGYTF
TGTGCCTGGAGTGTAGCAGGGTTGTATAACTATGGCTACACCTTC
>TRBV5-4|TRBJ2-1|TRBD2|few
CASSLEAGWGEQFF
TGTGCCAGCAGCTTGGAAGCGGGGTGGGGTGAGCAGTTCTTC
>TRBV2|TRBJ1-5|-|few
CASSAGLVGNQPQHF
TGTGCCAGCAGTGCAGGGCTGGTTGGCAATCAGCCCCAGCATTTT
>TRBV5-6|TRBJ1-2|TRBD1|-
CASRPGQTANYGYTF
TGTGCCAGCAGGCCGGGACAGACAGCTAACTATGGCTACACCTTC
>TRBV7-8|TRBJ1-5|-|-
CASSLALGQPQHF
TGCGCCAGCAGCTTAGCGTTGGGGCAGCCCCAGCATTTT
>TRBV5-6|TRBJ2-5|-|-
CASSLWSGAQETQYF
TGTGCCAGCAGCTTGTGGTCAGGTGCACAAGAGACCCAGTACTTC
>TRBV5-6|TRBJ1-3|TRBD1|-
CASSLADRVNTIYF
TGTGCCAGCAGCTTGGCGGACAGGGTAAACACCATATATTTT
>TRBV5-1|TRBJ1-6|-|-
CASSLRERNSPLHF
TGCGCCAGCAGCCTCAGGGAGCGGAATTCACCCCTCCACTTT
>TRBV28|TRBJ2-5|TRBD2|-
CASRDRLAGGQAPRTQYF
TGTGCCAGCAGGGATCGACTAGCGGGAGGGCAAGCCCCCAGGACCCAGTACTTC
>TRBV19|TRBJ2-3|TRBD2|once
CASSIGTSGRSDTQYF
TGTGCCAGTAGTATCGGGACTAGCGGGAGATCAGATACGCAGTATTTT
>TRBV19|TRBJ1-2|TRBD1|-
CASRRQGAANYGYTF
TGTGCCAGTAGACGACAGGGGGCGGCTAACTATGGCTACACCTTC
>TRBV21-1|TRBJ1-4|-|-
CASSKAGRGGEKLFF
TGTGCCAGCAGCAAAGCGGGCAGGGGAGGGGAAAAACTGTTTTTT
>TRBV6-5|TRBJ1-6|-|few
CASSIGTGYNSPLHF
TGTGCCAGCAGCATTGGGACCGGGTATAATTCACCCCTCCACTTT
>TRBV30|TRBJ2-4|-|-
CAWRDGAKNIQYF
TGTGCCTGGAGGGACGGCGCCAAAAACATTCAGTACTTC
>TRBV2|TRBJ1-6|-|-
CASSEESSYNSPLHF
TGTGCCAGCAGTGAAGAAAGCTCCTATAATTCACCCCTCCACTTT
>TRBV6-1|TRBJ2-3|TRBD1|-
CASPGTGGWADTQYF
TGTGCCAGCCCCGGGACAGGGGGTTGGGCAGATACGCAGTATTTT
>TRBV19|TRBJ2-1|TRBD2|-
CASMASGGARSYPYNEQFF
TGTGCCAGTATGGCTAGCGGGGGGGCCCGTAGTTATCCCTACAATGAGCAGTTCTTC
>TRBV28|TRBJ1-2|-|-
CASRETGEWNYGYTF
TGTGCCAGCAGAGAAACAGGCGAGTGGAACTATGGCTACACCTTC
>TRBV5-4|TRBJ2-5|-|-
CASSLRHFQETQYF
TGTGCCAGCAGCTTAAGACATTTCCAAGAGACCCAGTACTTC
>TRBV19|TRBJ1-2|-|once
CASTGWLGFGYTF
TGTGCCAGTACTGGGTGGTTGGGTTTTGGCTACACCTTC
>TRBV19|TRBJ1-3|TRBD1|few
CASTGQVGNTIYF
TGTGCCAGTACCGGACAGGTTGGAAACACCATATATTTT
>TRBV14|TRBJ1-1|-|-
CASSVGQNTEAFF
TGTGCCAGCAGCGTGGGTCAGAACACTGAAGCTTTCTTT
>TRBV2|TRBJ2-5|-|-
CASTPPEGETQYF
TGTGCCAGCACTCCCCCAGAGGGGGAGACCCAGTACTTC
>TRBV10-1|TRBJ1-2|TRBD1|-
CASSGPDRGPQGYTF
TGCGCCAGCAGTGGTCCGGACAGGGGGCCCCAAGGCTACACCTTC
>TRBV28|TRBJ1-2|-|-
CASSPAAFTYGYTF
TGTGCCAGCAGTCCCGCGGCCTTCACCTATGGCTACACCTTC
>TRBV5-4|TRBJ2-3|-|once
CASSFFAKTDTQYF
TGTGCCAGCAGCTTTTTTGCAAAGACAGATACGCAGTATTTT
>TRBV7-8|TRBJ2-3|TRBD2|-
CASMTREGTDTQYF
TGTGCCAGCATGACGCGGGAGGGGACAGATACGCAGTATTTT
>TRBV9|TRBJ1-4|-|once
CASSVATGDVDEKLFF
TGTGCCAGCAGCGTAGCTACGGGGGATGTCGATGAAAAACTGTTTTTT
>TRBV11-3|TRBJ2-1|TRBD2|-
CASSLDSGGTYNEQFF
TGTGCCAGCAGCTTAGATAGCGGGGGGACCTACAATGAGCAGTTCTTC
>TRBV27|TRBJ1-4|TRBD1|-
CASSNRGLSEKLFF
TGTGCCAGCAGCAACAGGGGGCTTTCTGAAAAACTGTTTTTT
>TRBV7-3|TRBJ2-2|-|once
CASSLAPAGELFF
TGTGCCAGCAGCTTAGCTCCGGCGGGGGAGCTGTTTTTT
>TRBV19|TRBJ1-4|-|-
CASSMSGVEKLFF
TGTGCCAGTAGTATGTCAGGGGTTGAAAAACTGTTTTTT
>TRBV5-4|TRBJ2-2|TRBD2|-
CASSLRTSGNTGELFF
TGTGCCAGCAGCCTAAGGACTAGCGGGAACACCGGGGAGCTGTTTTTT
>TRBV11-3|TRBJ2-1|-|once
CASSLDGGGITYNEQFF
TGTGCCAGCAGCTTAGATGGCGGGGGCATCACCTACAATGAGCAGTTCTTC
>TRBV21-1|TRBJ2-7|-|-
CASSKGMDRGYEQYF
TGTGCCAGCAGCAAAGGCATGGACAGGGGGTACGAGCAGTACTTC
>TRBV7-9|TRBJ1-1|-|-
CASSLPMNTEAFF
TGTGCCAGCAGCTTACCGATGAACACTGAAGCTTTCTTT
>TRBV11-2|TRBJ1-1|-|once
CASSLGVRSEAFF
TGTGCCAGCAGCTTGGGCGTTCGTAGTGAAGCTTTCTTT
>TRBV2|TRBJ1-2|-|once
CASSEEQGRYGYTF
TGTGCCAGCAGTGAAGAGCAGGGGAGGTATGGCTACACCTTC
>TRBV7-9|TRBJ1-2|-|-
CASSRLSGPPSGYTF
TGTGCCAGCAGCCGACTCTCAGGACCGCCTTCAGGCTACACCTTC
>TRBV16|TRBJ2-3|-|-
CASSPQTGLSTDTQYF
TGTGCCAGCAGTCCTCAGACAGGCCTGAGCACAGATACGCAGTATTTT
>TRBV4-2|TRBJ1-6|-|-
CASSQESPWDNSPLHF
TGTGCCAGCAGCCAAGAGTCCCCCTGGGATAATTCACCCCTCCACTTT
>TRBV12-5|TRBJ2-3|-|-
CASGLERTPSDTQYF
TGTGCTAGTGGTTTGGAAAGGACTCCCTCAGATACGCAGTATTTT
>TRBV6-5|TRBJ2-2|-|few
CASRTVNANTGELFF
TGTGCCAGCAGGACCGTAAACGCGAACACCGGGGAGCTGTTTTTT